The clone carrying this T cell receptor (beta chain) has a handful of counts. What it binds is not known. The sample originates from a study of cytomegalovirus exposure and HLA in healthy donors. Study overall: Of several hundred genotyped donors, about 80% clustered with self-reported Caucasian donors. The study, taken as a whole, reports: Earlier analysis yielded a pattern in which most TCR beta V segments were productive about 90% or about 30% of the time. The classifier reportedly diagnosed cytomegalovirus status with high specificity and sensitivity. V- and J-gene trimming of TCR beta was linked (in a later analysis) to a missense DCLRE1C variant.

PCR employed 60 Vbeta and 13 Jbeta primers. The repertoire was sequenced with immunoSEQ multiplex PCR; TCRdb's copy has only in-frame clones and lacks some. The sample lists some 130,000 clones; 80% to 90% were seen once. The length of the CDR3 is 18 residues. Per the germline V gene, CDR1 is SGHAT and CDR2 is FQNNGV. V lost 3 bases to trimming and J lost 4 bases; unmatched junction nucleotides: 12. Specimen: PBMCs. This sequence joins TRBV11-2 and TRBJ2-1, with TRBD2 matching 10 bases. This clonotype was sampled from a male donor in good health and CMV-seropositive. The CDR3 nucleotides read TGTGCCAGCAGCTTTGGGACAGGCGGACTAGCGGATTACAATGAGCAGTTCTTC. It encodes CASSFGTGGLADYNEQFF.